This TCR beta chain was recovered during a study of T cells in Graves' hyperthyroidism and ophthalmopathy. Study conclusions and caveats: By a 13 V-J model, ophthalmopathy was set apart from stable hyperthyroidism.

Researchers defined stable Graves' hyperthyroidism as no ophthalmopathy progression within 18 months. Authors of the study amplified TCR beta CDR3 regions from RNA transcripts. A set of HTBI primers served as the primers for a first-round RT-PCR of the TCR CDR3. Via MiXCR, TCRdb re-called the multiplex PCR reads, giving one row per CDR3 protein. This sample yields 300,000 to 350,000 distinct CDR3 sequences, of which about 14% are seen a single time; 20% to 25% belongs to the top ten. This clonotype was observed at least ten times. What it binds is unknown. The CDR3 is made up of 13 amino acids. The V gene end was trimmed by 4 bases and the J gene end by 1 base; junction bases not matched to a gene: 0. Germline V gene sequence: CDR1 MNHNS, CDR2 SASEGT.

The sequence was collected from a woman aged 25 to 45 with Graves' hyperthyroidism. The specimen sequenced was blood. This rearrangement joins TRBV6-1 to TRBJ2-5, with TRBD1 matching 7 bases. The CDR3 region has the DNA TGTGCCAGCAGTGGGGACAGCCAAGAGACCCAGTACTTC. This sequence encodes CASSGDSQETQYF.